One and the same sample provided the 10 T cell receptor beta chains below, sequenced in a study of cytomegalovirus exposure and HLA in healthy donors. PCR employed 60 Vbeta and 13 Jbeta primers. The protocol was immunoSEQ multiplex PCR, while the TCRdb copy is restricted to in-frame clones and leaves out a portion. The sample shows 150,000 to 250,000 clones, around 81% of them seen only once. The sample taken for sequencing was PBMCs. These receptors all stem from a man aged 25-45 years in good health and CMV-seronegative.

This clone was seen only a few times. This sequence joins TRBV28 and TRBJ2-7, with 16 bases fitting TRBD2. Germline CDR1 and CDR2: MDHEN and SYDVKM. This CDR3 comprises 17 residues. Trimming removed 4 bases from V and 4 bases from J; junction bases left unmatched: 7. The CDR3 DNA reads TGTGCCAGCAGTTCGGGACTAGCGGGAGGGAGGGGTTACGAGCAGTACTTC. Translated: CASSSGLAGGRGYEQYF. The complete variable domain, with remaining parts taken from reference TRBV28 and TRBJ2-7, reads DVKVTQSSRYLVKRTGEKVFLECVQDMDHENMFWYRQDPGLGLRLIYFSYDVKMKEKGDIPEGYSVSREKKERFSLILESASTNQTSMYLCASSSGLAGGRGYEQYFGPGTRLTVT.

V and J are TRBV28 and TRBJ2-1, with 7 nucleotides matching TRBD2. The CDR3 is 12 amino acids. Per germline, CDR1 MDHEN and CDR2 SYDVKM. The V segment lost 2 bases and the J segment 13 bases; nucleotides outside the gene matches: 5. The CDR3 spells CASSLTTSIQFF. For the CDR3, the DNA is TGTGCCAGCAGTTTAACGACTAGCATCCAGTTCTTC.

This chain joins TRBV28 and TRBJ1-1; 8 positions match TRBD1. CDR3 length equals 13 residues. The germline V gene encodes CDR1 MDHEN and CDR2 SYDVKM. Germline trimming cut 6 bases from V and 9 bases from J; bases unmatched to any gene: 9. CDR3 DNA sequence: TGTGCCAGCAGCATTCAGGGGGCGAGTAAAGCTTTCTTT. Its protein is CASSIQGASKAFF.

This rearrangement joins TRBV27 to TRBJ2-7; weak D call: TRBD2 (7 bases). CDR1 is MNHEY and CDR2 is SMNVEV in the germline V gene (reference sequence). The V and J ends lost 6 bases and 2 bases respectively, with 14 bases between them. The CDR3 is 14 amino acids. The CDR3 DNA reads TGTGCCAGCAGGGGGGGGACATCTCCCTACGAGCAGTACTTC. Its protein product is CASRGGTSPYEQYF.

The V and J genes are TRBV18 and TRBJ1-1; D ambiguous. Germline V gene sequence: CDR1 KGHSH, CDR2 LQKENI. Trimming stripped 4 bases from V and 1 base from J, with 7 bases between. The CDR3 consists of 13 residues. The CDR3 sequence: CASSRQKNTEAFF. The CDR3 DNA sequence: TGTGCCAGCTCACGTCAGAAGAACACTGAAGCTTTCTTT.

This chain links TRBV7-2 with TRBJ1-1, with a weak D call TRBD1 (6 bases). From germline, CDR1 is SGHTA and CDR2 FQGNSA. Trimming cost V 3 bases and J 1 base, with 15 bases left between them. The CDR3 extends over 16 amino acids. CDR3 DNA: TGTGCCAGCAGCTTGCCTAGGGACACCCAGAACACTGAAGCTTTCTTT. It yields the protein CASSLPRDTQNTEAFF.

The rearrangement links TRBV5-6 to TRBJ1-5; 8 nucleotides match TRBD1. Germline V CDR1 and CDR2: SGHDT, YYEEEE. The trim removed 2 bases at V and 7 bases at J, leaving 8 bases unmatched. This CDR3 is 15 amino acids long. CDR3 bases: TGTGCCAGCAGCTTTGGGCCAGGGGGCGACCAGCCCCAGCATTTT. Translated: CASSFGPGGDQPQHF. The complete variable domain, with remaining parts taken from reference TRBV5-6 and TRBJ1-5, reads DAGVTQSPTHLIKTRGQQVTLRCSPKSGHDTVSWYQQALGQGPQFIFQYYEEEERQRGNFPDRFSGHQFPNYSSELNVNALLLGDSALYLCASSFGPGGDQPQHFGDGTRLSIL.

J is TRBJ2-7 and V is TRBV15; 13 bases match TRBD2. This CDR3 is 14 amino acids long. V lost 5 bases, J lost 6 bases, and 4 bases stayed unmatched. The germline gives CDR1 LNHNV, CDR2 YYDKDF (reference sequence). This chain's CDR3 is CATSGRTSGSEQYF. CDR3 coding DNA: TGTGCCACCAGCGGAAGGACTAGCGGGAGCGAGCAGTACTTC.

This clone was recorded only once. The V call is TRBV2, the J call TRBJ2-5; 8 bases map to TRBD1. The length of the CDR3 is 15 residues. V shed 1 base, J shed 5 bases, and the junction held 6 bases outside the gene matches. The germline V gene has CDR1 SNHLY and CDR2 FYNNEI. This CDR3 reads CASSEDRGVFETQYF. The DNA of the CDR3 is TGTGCCAGCAGTGAAGACAGGGGGGTGTTTGAGACCCAGTACTTC.

The table lists this clone with a count of one. This chain joins TRBV29-1 and TRBJ1-2; tentatively, D is TRBD1 (5 bases). Germline values: CDR1 SQVTM, CDR2 ANQGSEA. Trimming took off 5 bases at V and 4 bases at J, with 8 bases between the two ends. CDR3 length: 11 amino acids. CDR3 amino acids: CSVRGTYGYTF. The CDR3 DNA reads TGCAGCGTTAGGGGCACCTATGGCTACACCTTC.